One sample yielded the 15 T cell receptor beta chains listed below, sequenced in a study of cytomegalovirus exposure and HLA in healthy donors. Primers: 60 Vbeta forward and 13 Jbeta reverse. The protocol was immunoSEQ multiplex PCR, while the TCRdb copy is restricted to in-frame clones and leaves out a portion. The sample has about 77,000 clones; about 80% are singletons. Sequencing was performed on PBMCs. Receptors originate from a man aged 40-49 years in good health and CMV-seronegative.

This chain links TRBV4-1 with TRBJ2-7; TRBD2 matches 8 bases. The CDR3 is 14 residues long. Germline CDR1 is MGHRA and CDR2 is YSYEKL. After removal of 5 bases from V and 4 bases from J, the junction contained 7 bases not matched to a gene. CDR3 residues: CASSAPGGSYEQYF. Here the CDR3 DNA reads TGCGCCAGCAGCGCCCCGGGAGGGTCATACGAGCAGTACTTC.

The CDR3 protein is CASSATGFTYEQYF. The CDR3, as DNA: TGTGCCAGCAGTGCCACAGGGTTTACCTACGAGCAGTACTTC. The chain employs TRBV2 and TRBJ2-7; D may be TRBD1 (6 bases). The length of the CDR3 is 14 residues. With 4 bases removed from V and 2 bases from J, the gap between germline ends came to 12 bases. In germline, CDR1 is SNHLY, CDR2 FYNNEI.

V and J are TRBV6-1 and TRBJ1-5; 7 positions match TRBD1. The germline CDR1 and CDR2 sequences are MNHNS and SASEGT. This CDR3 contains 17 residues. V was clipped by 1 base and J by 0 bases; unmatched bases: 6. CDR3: CASSEVLGTASNQPQHF. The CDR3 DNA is TGTGCCAGCAGTGAAGTCCTCGGGACAGCTAGCAATCAGCCCCAGCATTTT.

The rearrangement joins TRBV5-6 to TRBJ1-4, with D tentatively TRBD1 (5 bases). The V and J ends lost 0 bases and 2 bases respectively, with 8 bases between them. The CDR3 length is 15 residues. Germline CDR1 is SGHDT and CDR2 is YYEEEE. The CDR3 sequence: CASSLVGGTNEKLFF. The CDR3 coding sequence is TGTGCCAGCAGCTTGGTGGGGGGTACTAATGAAAAACTGTTTTTT.

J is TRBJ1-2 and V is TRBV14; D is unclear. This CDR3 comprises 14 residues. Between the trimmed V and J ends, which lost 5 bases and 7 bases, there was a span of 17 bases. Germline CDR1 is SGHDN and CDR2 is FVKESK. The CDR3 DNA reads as TGTGCCAGCAGCTTGCGGGGAAGGTTCGGTGGCTACACCTTC. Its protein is CASSLRGRFGGYTF.

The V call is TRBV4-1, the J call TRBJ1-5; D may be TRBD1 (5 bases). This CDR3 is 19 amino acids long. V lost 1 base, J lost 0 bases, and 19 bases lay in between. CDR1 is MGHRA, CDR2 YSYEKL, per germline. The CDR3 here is CASSQGPSETEYSNQPQHF. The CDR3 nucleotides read TGCGCCAGCAGCCAAGGGCCGTCGGAGACAGAATATAGCAATCAGCCCCAGCATTTT.

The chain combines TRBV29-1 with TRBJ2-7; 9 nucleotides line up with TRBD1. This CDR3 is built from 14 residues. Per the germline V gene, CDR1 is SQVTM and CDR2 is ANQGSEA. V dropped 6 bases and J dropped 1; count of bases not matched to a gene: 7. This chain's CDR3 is CSVSGQGLSYEQYF. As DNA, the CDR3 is TGCAGCGTATCCGGACAGGGGCTATCCTACGAGCAGTACTTC.

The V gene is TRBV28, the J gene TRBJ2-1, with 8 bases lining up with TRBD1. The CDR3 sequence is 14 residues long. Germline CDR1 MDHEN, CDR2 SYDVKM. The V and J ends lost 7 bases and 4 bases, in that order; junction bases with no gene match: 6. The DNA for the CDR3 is TGTGCCAGCACCGCGGGACAGGTTTACAATGAGCAGTTCTTC. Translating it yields CASTAGQVYNEQFF.

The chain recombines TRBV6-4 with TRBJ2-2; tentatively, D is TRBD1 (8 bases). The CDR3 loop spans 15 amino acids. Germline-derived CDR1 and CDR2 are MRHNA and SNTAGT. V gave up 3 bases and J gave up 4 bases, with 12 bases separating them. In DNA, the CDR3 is TGTGCCAGCAGTGAACAGGGGGAGGGCACCGGGGAGCTGTTTTTT. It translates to CASSEQGEGTGELFF.

Written as DNA, the CDR3 is TGTGCCAGCAGCACCCCGCCCGGGACTTCTTCTGGAAACACCATATATTTT. Amino acids: CASSTPPGTSSGNTIYF. This chain connects TRBV7-9 to TRBJ1-3, with D tentatively TRBD1 (5 bases). The germline CDR1 and CDR2 sequences are SEHNR and FQNEAQ (reference sequence). The CDR3 consists of 17 residues. V lost 5 bases and J 1 base, leaving 18 bases between the germline ends.

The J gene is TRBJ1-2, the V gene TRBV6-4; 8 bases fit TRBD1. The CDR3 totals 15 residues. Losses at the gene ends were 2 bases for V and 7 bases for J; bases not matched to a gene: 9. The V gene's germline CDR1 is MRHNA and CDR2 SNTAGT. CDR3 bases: TGTGCCAGCAGTGACCAAGACAGGGGAATTGGTGGCTACACCTTC. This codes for CASSDQDRGIGGYTF.

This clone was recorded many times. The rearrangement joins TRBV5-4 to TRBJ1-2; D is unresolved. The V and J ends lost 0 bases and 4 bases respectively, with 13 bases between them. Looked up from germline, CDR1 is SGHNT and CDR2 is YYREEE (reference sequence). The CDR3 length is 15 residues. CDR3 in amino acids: CASSLAPGALYGYTF. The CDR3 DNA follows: TGTGCCAGCAGCTTGGCCCCGGGAGCCCTCTATGGCTACACCTTC.

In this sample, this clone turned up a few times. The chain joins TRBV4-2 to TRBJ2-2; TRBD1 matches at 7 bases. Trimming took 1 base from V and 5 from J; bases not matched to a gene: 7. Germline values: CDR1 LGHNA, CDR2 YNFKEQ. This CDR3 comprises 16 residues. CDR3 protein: CASSQGRQGPTGELFF. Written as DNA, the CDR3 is TGTGCCAGCAGCCAAGGGCGACAGGGACCAACCGGGGAGCTGTTTTTT.

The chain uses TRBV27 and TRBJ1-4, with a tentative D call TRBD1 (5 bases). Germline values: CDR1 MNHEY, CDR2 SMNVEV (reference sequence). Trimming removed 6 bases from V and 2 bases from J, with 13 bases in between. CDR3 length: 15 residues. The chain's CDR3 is CASRLTRGTNEKLFF. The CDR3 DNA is TGTGCCAGCAGACTAACCCGGGGGACTAATGAAAAACTGTTTTTT.

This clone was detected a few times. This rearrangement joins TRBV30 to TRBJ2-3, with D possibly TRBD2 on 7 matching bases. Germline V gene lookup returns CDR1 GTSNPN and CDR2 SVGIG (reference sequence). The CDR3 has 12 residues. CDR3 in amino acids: CAWGGAGDTQYF. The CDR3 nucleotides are TGTGCATGGGGGGGGGCTGGGGATACGCAGTATTTT.